The following is a T cell receptor beta chain sequence with its context. This sample was taken from a study of shared clonotypes between healthy human individuals. About the research overall: CD8 memory received one plate per donor, CD8 naive two, CD4 memory three and CD4 naive three.

The table came from immunoSEQ multiplex PCR; TCRdb's copy has only in-frame clones and leaves some out. The table has 1 million to 1.3 million clones, more than 75% seen once. The donors, all of them Caucasian adults, lived in Nashville, Tennessee. Subsets obtained from CD4+ cells comprised CD45RA+ naive and CD45RA-negative memory cells. Sequences were obtained from memory CD4+ T cells from PBMCs. Subset: CD45RA-negative fraction. This sequence originates from a man aged 18 to 30 in good health. Some clones in this sample may be carry-over from other donors' samples.

CDR3 protein: CASSVQNRQPQHF. The DNA for the CDR3 is TGTGCCAGCAGTGTCCAGAACAGACAGCCCCAGCATTTT. This sequence joins TRBV2 and TRBJ1-5; D not certain. Between the trimmed V and J ends, which lost 4 bases and 7 bases, there was a span of 11 bases. The germline V gene has CDR1 SNHLY and CDR2 FYNNEI. This CDR3 comprises 13 residues. Complete variable domain (other parts from reference TRBV2 and TRBJ1-5): EPEVTQTPSHQVTQMGQEVILRCVPISNHLYFYWYRQILGQKVEFLVSFYNNEISEKSEIFDDQFSVERPDGSNFTLKIRSTKLEDSAMYFCASSVQNRQPQHFGDGTRLSIL.